This TCR beta chain was captured in a study of T cell responses to AZD1222 COVID-19 vaccine. Libraries were prepared by immunoSEQ multiplex PCR; TCRdb keeps only in-frame clonotypes and omits some of them. The sample carries 150,000 to 160,000 clones, roughly nine tenths recorded once. The length of the CDR3 is 12 residues. V lost 5 bases and J 7 bases, leaving 12 bases between the germline ends. The germline CDR1 and CDR2 sequences are SEHNR and FQNEAQ (reference sequence). Study-level results: Reports indicate that nearly half of spike-specific TCRs are directed at unmutated variant regions. Vaccine-related CD4 TCRs covered spike, predominating at 160-218 and 743-854. An increase in Spike-specific TCR breadth and depth was observed after two AZD1222 doses. Possibly, clonal diversity was underestimated; donors were largely white British and included more females.

Note on this clone: Its specificity is not known.

The chain has TRBV7-9 and TRBJ2-7; D call uncertain. The sequences come from peripheral blood, collected on day 0 of AZD1222 vaccination. The clonotype was recovered from an adult in good health. CDR3 in amino acids: CASSPSSWEQYF. Here the CDR3 DNA reads TGTGCCAGCAGCCCCAGCTCGTGGGAGCAGTACTTC.